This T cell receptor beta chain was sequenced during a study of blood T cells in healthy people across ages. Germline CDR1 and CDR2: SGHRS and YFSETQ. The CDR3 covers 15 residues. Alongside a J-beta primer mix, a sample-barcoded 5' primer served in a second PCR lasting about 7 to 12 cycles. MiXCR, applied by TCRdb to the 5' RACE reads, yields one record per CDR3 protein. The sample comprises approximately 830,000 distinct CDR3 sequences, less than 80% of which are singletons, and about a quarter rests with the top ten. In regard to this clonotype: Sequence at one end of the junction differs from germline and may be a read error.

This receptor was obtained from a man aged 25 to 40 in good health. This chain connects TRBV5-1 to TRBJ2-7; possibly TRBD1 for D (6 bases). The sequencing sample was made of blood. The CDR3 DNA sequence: TGCGCCAGCAGCCAAACCCTGGGGGCGACCTACGAGCGGTACTTC. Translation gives CASSQTLGATYERYF.